The 8 T cell receptor beta chains below come from one sample, sequenced in a study of blood T cell repertoires in COVID-19. Repertoires were generated with immunoSEQ multiplex PCR, while TCRdb's copy carries only in-frame clones and drops some. The table lists some 56,000 clones, approximately 87% of them singletons, with approximately 6.5% in the top ten. What was sequenced was peripheral blood. The origin of the receptors is a woman aged 55 to 70 with COVID-19, enrolled during active disease.

This clone has just one count. This chain uses TRBV7-3 with TRBJ2-2; weak D call: TRBD1 (5 bases). Trimming shortened V by 5 bases and J by 0 bases, and 10 bases separated the two germline ends. This CDR3 is 15 amino acids long. From germline, CDR1 is SGHTA and CDR2 FQGTGA. Written as DNA, the CDR3 is TGTGCCAGCAGCCGTGGGGCGCCGAACACCGGGGAGCTGTTTTTT. It is translated as CASSRGAPNTGELFF.

The chain uses TRBV27 and TRBJ1-2; 7 positions match TRBD1. The CDR3 runs to 15 residues. The J segment lost 4 bases and the V segment lost 6 bases, leaving 11 bases of the junction unmatched. From germline, CDR1 is MNHEY and CDR2 SMNVEV (reference sequence). The CDR3 loop reads CASRPSGGYVYGYTF. The CDR3 coding sequence is TGTGCCAGCAGACCGTCAGGGGGGTACGTCTATGGCTACACCTTC.

This chain connects TRBV7-6 to TRBJ2-7, with a possible D match to TRBD2 (5 bases). The V gene's germline CDR1 is SGHVS and CDR2 FNYEAQ. There are 16 residues in the CDR3. The V gene lost 5 bases and the J gene lost 3 bases, with 20 bases spanning the gap. The CDR3 bases are TGTGCCAGCAGCACACGTAGGGAGCCCCTCATCTACGAGCAGTACTTC. The encoded protein is CASSTRREPLIYEQYF.

The V and J genes are TRBV29-1 and TRBJ2-5; 8 nucleotides match TRBD1. Germline CDR1 reads SQVTM; CDR2 reads ANQGSEA. The length of the CDR3 is 12 residues. V dropped 5 bases and J dropped 6; count of bases not matched to a gene: 5. CDR3 DNA: TGCAGCGTTAATCAGGGGGCTAAGACCCAGTACTTC. Its translation: CSVNQGAKTQYF.

The rearrangement joins TRBV7-3 to TRBJ2-3; perhaps TRBD2 as D (6 bases). The CDR3 runs to 15 residues. The germline V gene encodes CDR1 SGHTA and CDR2 FQGTGA. V lost 2 bases to trimming and J lost 6 bases, with 15 bases between them. As DNA, the CDR3 is TGTGCCAGCAGCTTATCCTTGGGACTCAAGGATACGCAGTATTTT. Residues: CASSLSLGLKDTQYF. The whole variable domain, remainder taken from reference TRBV7-3 and TRBJ2-3, is GAGVSQTPSNKVTEKGKYVELRCDPISGHTALYWYRQSLGQGPEFLIYFQGTGAADDSGLPNDRFFAVRPEGSVSTLKIQRTERGDSAVYLCASSLSLGLKDTQYFGPGTRLTVL.

The rearrangement joins TRBV7-9 to TRBJ1-3, with a tentative D call TRBD1 (6 bases). The V end was cut by 6 bases, the J end by 0 bases, with 9 bases between. Germline CDR1 is SEHNR and CDR2 is FQNEAQ (reference sequence). CDR3 length equals 14 residues. CDR3 residues: CASRRGSSGNTIYF. The CDR3 region has the DNA TGTGCCAGCAGGAGGGGGTCCTCTGGAAACACCATATATTTT.

The chain joins TRBV9 to TRBJ2-3; 7 bases are a match to TRBD2. V gave up 4 bases and J gave up 3 bases; unmatched junction bases: 17. The CDR3 length is 18 residues. The V gene's germline CDR1 is SGDLS and CDR2 YYNGEE. The CDR3: CASSPKVLAPRATDTQYF. CDR3 in DNA: TGTGCCAGCAGCCCAAAGGTACTAGCGCCCCGAGCAACAGATACGCAGTATTTT.

The chain links TRBV6-5 to TRBJ2-7; D ambiguous. CDR1 is MNHEY, CDR2 SVGAGI, per germline. This CDR3 is built from 15 residues. V shed 5 bases and J shed 0 bases, with 14 bases lying between them. CDR3 coding DNA: TGTGCCAGCAGTAAAAACTTCCTTGGCTCCTACGAGCAGTACTTC. This codes for CASSKNFLGSYEQYF.